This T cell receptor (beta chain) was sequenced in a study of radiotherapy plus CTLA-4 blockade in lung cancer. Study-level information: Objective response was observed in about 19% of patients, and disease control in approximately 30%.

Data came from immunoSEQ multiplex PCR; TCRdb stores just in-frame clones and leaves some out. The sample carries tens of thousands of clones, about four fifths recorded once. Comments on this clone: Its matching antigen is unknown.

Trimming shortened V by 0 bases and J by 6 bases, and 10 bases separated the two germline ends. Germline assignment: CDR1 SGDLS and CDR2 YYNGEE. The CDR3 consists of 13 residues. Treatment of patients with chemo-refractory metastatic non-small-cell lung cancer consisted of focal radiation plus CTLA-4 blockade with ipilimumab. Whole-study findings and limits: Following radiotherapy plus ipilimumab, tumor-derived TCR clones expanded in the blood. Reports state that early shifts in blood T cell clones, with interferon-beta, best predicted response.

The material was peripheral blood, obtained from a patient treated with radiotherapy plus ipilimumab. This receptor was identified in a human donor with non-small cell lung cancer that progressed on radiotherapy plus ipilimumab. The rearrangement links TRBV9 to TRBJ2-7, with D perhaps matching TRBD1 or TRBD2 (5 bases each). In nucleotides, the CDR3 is TGTGCCAGCAGCGTAGGTTTCGGGACCGAGCAGTACTTC. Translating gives CASSVGFGTEQYF.